The present T cell receptor beta chain was sequenced within a study of vaccination and CD4 T cells after COVID-19. Study-wide background: Post-vaccination specimens were collected at a median of approximately 72 days following dose two (range 14 to 241). Whole-study findings and limits: Going from around 20 to 38, median SARS-CoV-2-reactive clonotypes did not rise significantly.

V lost 4 bases to trimming and J lost 3 bases; unmatched junction nucleotides: 10. Per germline, CDR1 DFQATT and CDR2 SNEGSKA (reference sequence). The CDR3 length is 16 residues. This clonotype was recorded once. Its antigen remains unidentified. Described treatment: approximately 9-day PBMC culture with coronavirus spike peptide pools or control peptides (ViraFEST assay). Prior to the COVID-19 pandemic (2011-2018), the unexposed donor's CD4+ T cells were collected. Having spent approximately 9 days in culture, CD4+ T cells were then isolated by negative selection. Sequence data for DNA of cultured CD4+ T cells were generated by the Oncomine TCR Beta short-read assay. TCRdb re-analysed the PCR reads in MiXCR, keeping a single row per CDR3 protein. The sample carries about 5,700 distinct CDR3 sequences, about 40% recorded once.

The TCR sequence derives from a human donor in good health. The genes are TRBV20-1 and TRBJ2-3; 10 bases agree with TRBD2. Sequenced input: CD4+ T cells from blood, cultured in vitro. The CDR3 sequence is CSATPISGGNTDTQYF. The CDR3 region has the DNA TGCAGTGCTACCCCTATTAGCGGGGGGAATACAGATACGCAGTATTTT.